This is a list of T cell receptor beta chains from one sample in a study of control samples from healthy donors and cancer patients. The assay was immunoSEQ multiplex PCR, and TCRdb's table has in-frame clones only and misses some. The sample comprises about 170,000 clones, around 94% of which are singletons, and 1.3% rests with the top ten. Sequencing used blood. These TCRs come from a woman aged 18-35 years in good health. The CDR3 runs from the conserved cysteine through the conserved F or W. The order of the fields is J gene, D gene, V gene, clone size, CDR3 DNA, CDR3 protein. The D gene is left open where the match is weak. Clone size is given for some rows only: seen once, a few or many times, or a class if the clone is expanded.

J: TRBJ1-1; D: NA; V: TRBV19; size: NA; DNA: TGTGCCAGTAGAAGGGTGGGGCAGAATGAAGCTTTCTTT; CDR3: CASRRVGQNEAFF
J: TRBJ2-3; D: NA; V: TRBV27; size: NA; DNA: NA; CDR3: CASSSSWDTQYF
J: TRBJ2-1; D: TRBD2; V: TRBV2; size: NA; DNA: TGTGCCAGCCTCGGGCTAGCGGGAGGATATGAGCAGTTCTTC; CDR3: CASLGLAGGYEQFF
J: TRBJ2-1; D: NA; V: TRBV11-2; size: NA; DNA: TGTGCCAGCAGCTTACGACTAGGGACACAGTTCGATGAGCAGTTCTTC; CDR3: CASSLRLGTQFDEQFF
J: TRBJ2-7; D: TRBD1; V: TRBV6-5; size: NA; DNA: TGTGCCAGCAGTTGGGGACAGGGCACCTACGAGCAGTACTTC; CDR3: CASSWGQGTYEQYF
J: TRBJ2-3; D: TRBD2; V: TRBV18; size: NA; DNA: TGTGCCAGCTCATCGGGACTAGCGGGAGGGCCAAAAGATACGCAGTATTTT; CDR3: CASSSGLAGGPKDTQYF
J: TRBJ2-2; D: TRBD2; V: TRBV3-1/TRBV3-2; size: NA; DNA: TGTGCCAGCAGCCCGTCCGGGGGGGTATCCGGGGAGCTGTTTTTT; CDR3: CASSPSGGVSGELFF
J: TRBJ2-1; D: NA; V: TRBV7-9; size: NA; DNA: TGTGCCAGCAGCCCAGGAGTCCGGACGACATATGAGCAGTTCTTC; CDR3: CASSPGVRTTYEQFF
J: TRBJ2-3; D: NA; V: TRBV3-1/TRBV3-2; size: NA; DNA: TGTGCCAGCAGCCCCTTTCTGACTAGTCGGGGGATCGATACGCAGTATTTT; CDR3: CASSPFLTSRGIDTQYF
J: TRBJ2-1; D: NA; V: TRBV18; size: NA; DNA: TGTGCCAGCTCACCAGTTGAACAGCTGGGAAATGAGCAGTTCTTC; CDR3: CASSPVEQLGNEQFF
J: TRBJ1-2; D: NA; V: TRBV7-9; size: NA; DNA: TGTGCCAGCAGCTCACAGGGTACCTATGGCTACACCTTC; CDR3: CASSSQGTYGYTF
J: TRBJ2-1; D: TRBD2; V: TRBV4-1; size: NA; DNA: TGCGCCAGCAGCACGGGACTAGCGGGACTACCCTCCTACAATGAGCAGTTCTTC; CDR3: CASSTGLAGLPSYNEQFF
J: TRBJ2-5; D: TRBD2; V: TRBV9; size: NA; DNA: TGTGCCAGCAGCGAAGCGGGAGGAGTGGAGACCCAGTACTTC; CDR3: CASSEAGGVETQYF
J: TRBJ2-5; D: NA; V: TRBV25-1; size: NA; DNA: TGTGCCAGCAGTAGGAACCGGGACCAAGAGACCCAGTACTTC; CDR3: CASSRNRDQETQYF
J: TRBJ2-7; D: NA; V: TRBV5-5; size: NA; DNA: TGTGCCAGCAGCTCACCCCCGGGCCATAACCACGAGCAGTACTTC; CDR3: CASSSPPGHNHEQYF
J: TRBJ1-2; D: NA; V: TRBV4-3; size: once; DNA: TGCGCCAGCAGCCAAGACCTCGCGGCCGGCTACACCTTC; CDR3: CASSQDLAAGYTF
J: TRBJ2-7; D: NA; V: TRBV15; size: NA; DNA: TGTGCCACCAGCAGAGAACAGGGCTCCTACGAGCAGTACTTC; CDR3: CATSREQGSYEQYF
J: TRBJ1-5; D: TRBD1; V: TRBV5-5; size: NA; DNA: TGTGCCAGCAGCTCTTCGACAGGGTATAGCAATCAGCCCCAGCATTTT; CDR3: CASSSSTGYSNQPQHF
J: TRBJ1-5; D: NA; V: TRBV10-2; size: NA; DNA: TGCGCCAGCAGTGAGTCCGACCTCAATCAGCCCCAGCATTTT; CDR3: CASSESDLNQPQHF
J: TRBJ2-3; D: NA; V: TRBV19; size: NA; DNA: TGTGCCAGTGGTACAGGAAGCACAGATACGCAGTATTTT; CDR3: CASGTGSTDTQYF
J: TRBJ2-2; D: TRBD2; V: TRBV7-9; size: NA; DNA: TGTGCCAGCAGCTTACTAGCGGCCGGGGAGCTGTTTTTT; CDR3: CASSLLAAGELFF
J: TRBJ1-1; D: NA; V: TRBV28; size: NA; DNA: TGTGCCAGCAGTCTCGGGGGGTTGTACACTGAAGCTTTCTTT; CDR3: CASSLGGLYTEAFF
J: TRBJ1-1; D: NA; V: TRBV11-3; size: NA; DNA: TGTGCCAGCAGCCGACAGAACACTGAAGCTTTCTTT; CDR3: CASSRQNTEAFF
J: TRBJ1-4; D: NA; V: TRBV13; size: once; DNA: TGTGCCAGCAGCTTAAGGTTAGGCAGTAATGAAAAACTGTTTTTT; CDR3: CASSLRLGSNEKLFF
J: TRBJ1-4; D: NA; V: TRBV9; size: NA; DNA: TGTGCCAGCAGCGTATATGACAGCTTCAATGAAAAACTGTTTTTT; CDR3: CASSVYDSFNEKLFF
J: TRBJ2-5; D: NA; V: TRBV2; size: NA; DNA: TGTGCCAGCAAAAAAACAGCTCAAGAGACCCAGTACTTC; CDR3: CASKKTAQETQYF
J: TRBJ2-1; D: NA; V: TRBV24-1; size: once; DNA: TGTGCCACCAGTGAACCGATGGACAGCCCGGGGTTGTTCTTC; CDR3: CATSEPMDSPGLFF
J: TRBJ1-1; D: NA; V: TRBV27; size: NA; DNA: TGTGCCAGCAGTTACGGGCGAGAAGCTTTCTTT; CDR3: CASSYGREAFF
J: TRBJ1-2; D: NA; V: TRBV5-1; size: NA; DNA: TGCGCCAGCAGCCCAGGACAGTCTATCTATGGCTACACCTTC; CDR3: CASSPGQSIYGYTF
J: TRBJ1-2; D: NA; V: TRBV5-1; size: NA; DNA: TGCGCCAGCAGCTCTAGTCTTTACTATGGCTACACCTTC; CDR3: CASSSSLYYGYTF
J: TRBJ1-5; D: NA; V: TRBV27; size: NA; DNA: TGTGCCAGCAAGTCTGGGGGTCAGCCCCAGCATTTT; CDR3: CASKSGGQPQHF
J: TRBJ1-1; D: NA; V: TRBV29-1; size: NA; DNA: TGCAGCGTTGAAGACCCAGGGCCCGCGAGAGCTTTCTTT; CDR3: CSVEDPGPARAFF
J: TRBJ1-5; D: NA; V: TRBV15; size: NA; DNA: TGTGCCACCAGCAGAGATACAGGCCGCAATCAGCCCCAGCATTTT; CDR3: CATSRDTGRNQPQHF
J: TRBJ1-1; D: TRBD1; V: TRBV7-6; size: NA; DNA: TGTGCCAGCAGACGGCAACAGGGGGCTCTCACTGAAGCTTTCTTT; CDR3: CASRRQQGALTEAFF
J: TRBJ2-3; D: NA; V: TRBV7-9; size: NA; DNA: TGTGCCAGCAGCTTATATTTCGGGGGTCGAAGCACAGATACGCAGTATTTT; CDR3: CASSLYFGGRSTDTQYF
J: TRBJ1-1; D: NA; V: TRBV6-5; size: NA; DNA: TGTGCCAGCAGGCCCTCTCTGAACACTGAAGCTTTCTTT; CDR3: CASRPSLNTEAFF
J: TRBJ2-1; D: TRBD2; V: TRBV28; size: NA; DNA: TGTGCCTCCCTCCGGCTAGCGGGAGGGGACAATGAGCAGTTCTTC; CDR3: CASLRLAGGDNEQFF
J: TRBJ1-1; D: TRBD1; V: TRBV18; size: NA; DNA: TGTGCCAGCTCACCTCAGGGGGGCCTCGTCATGAACACTGAAGCTTTCTTT; CDR3: CASSPQGGLVMNTEAFF
J: TRBJ1-1; D: NA; V: TRBV24-1; size: NA; DNA: TGTGCCACCCGCCGGGCGGGGAACACTGAAGCTTTCTTT; CDR3: CATRRAGNTEAFF
J: TRBJ1-5; D: NA; V: TRBV2; size: NA; DNA: TGTGCCAGCAGTTCAAGGACGGATAGCAATCAGCCCCAGCATTTT; CDR3: CASSSRTDSNQPQHF
J: TRBJ1-1; D: NA; V: TRBV19; size: NA; DNA: TGTGCCAGTAGTATAGTTGTTGCGGAGGCGAACACTGAAGCTTTCTTT; CDR3: CASSIVVAEANTEAFF
J: TRBJ1-5; D: NA; V: TRBV7-9; size: NA; DNA: TGTGCCAGCAGCCCCCCAGGTATTCGCAATCAGCCCCAGCATTTT; CDR3: CASSPPGIRNQPQHF
J: TRBJ1-1; D: NA; V: TRBV5-1; size: NA; DNA: TGCGCCAGCAGCTTGGCGGGGGCGGATGACACTGAAGCTTTCTTT; CDR3: CASSLAGADDTEAFF
J: TRBJ2-7; D: NA; V: TRBV11-3; size: NA; DNA: TGTGCCAGCAGCCTCGAGGGGGGAGAGCAGTACTTC; CDR3: CASSLEGGEQYF
J: TRBJ1-1; D: NA; V: TRBV7-2; size: NA; DNA: TGTGCCAGCAGCTTTATCCGGGCCCCGAACACTGAAGCTTTCTTT; CDR3: CASSFIRAPNTEAFF
J: TRBJ2-7; D: TRBD1; V: TRBV7-2; size: NA; DNA: TGTGCCAGCAGCACGCCTCGGGACAGGGGGATAGAGCAGTACTTC; CDR3: CASSTPRDRGIEQYF
J: TRBJ1-1; D: NA; V: TRBV25-1; size: NA; DNA: TGTGCCAGCAGCCCCTCCGGGGCACAAGCTTTCTTT; CDR3: CASSPSGAQAFF
J: TRBJ2-7; D: TRBD1; V: TRBV29-1; size: NA; DNA: TGCAGCGTTTGTAACAGGGGTTCCCCTTCCTACGAGCAGTACTTC; CDR3: CSVCNRGSPSYEQYF
J: TRBJ2-2; D: TRBD2; V: TRBV7-8; size: NA; DNA: TGTGCCAGCAGCTTATTGAGTGGGAGGGCCTCTGGGGAGCTGTTTTTT; CDR3: CASSLLSGRASGELFF
J: TRBJ1-2; D: TRBD1; V: TRBV7-2; size: once; DNA: TGTGCCAGCAGCTTGGGGGACAGGAGGTTTTCTGGCTACACCTTC; CDR3: CASSLGDRRFSGYTF